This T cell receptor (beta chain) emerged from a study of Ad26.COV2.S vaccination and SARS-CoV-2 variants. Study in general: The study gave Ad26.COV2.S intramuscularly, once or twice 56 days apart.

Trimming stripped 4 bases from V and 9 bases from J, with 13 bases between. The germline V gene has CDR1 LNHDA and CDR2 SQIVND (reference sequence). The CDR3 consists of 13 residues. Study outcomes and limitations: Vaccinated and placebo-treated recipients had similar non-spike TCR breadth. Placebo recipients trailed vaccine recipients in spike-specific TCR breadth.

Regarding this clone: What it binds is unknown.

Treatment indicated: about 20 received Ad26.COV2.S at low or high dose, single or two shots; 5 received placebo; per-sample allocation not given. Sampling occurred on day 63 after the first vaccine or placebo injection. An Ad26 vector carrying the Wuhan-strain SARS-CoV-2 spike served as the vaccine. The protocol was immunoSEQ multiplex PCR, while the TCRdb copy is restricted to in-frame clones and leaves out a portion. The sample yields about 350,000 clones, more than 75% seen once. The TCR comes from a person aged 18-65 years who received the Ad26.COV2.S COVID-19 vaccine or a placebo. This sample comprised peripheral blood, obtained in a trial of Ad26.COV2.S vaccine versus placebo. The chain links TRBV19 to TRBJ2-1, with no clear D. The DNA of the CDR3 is TGTGCCAGTAGTACACTCATCAGCGCTGAGCAGTTCTTC. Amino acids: CASSTLISAEQFF. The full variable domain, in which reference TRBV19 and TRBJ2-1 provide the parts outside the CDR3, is DGGITQSPKYLFRKEGQNVTLSCEQNLNHDAMYWYRQDPGQGLRLIYYSQIVNDFQKGDIAEGYSVSREKKESFPLTVTSAQKNPTAFYLCASSTLISAEQFFGPGTRLTVL.